This T cell receptor (beta chain) was recovered during a study of T cells in Graves' hyperthyroidism and ophthalmopathy (dated by TCRdb to about 2019). A note on the overall study: A discovery cohort of approximately 97 patients, roughly 45 with Graves' ophthalmopathy and about 58 with stable Graves' hyperthyroidism, was used to find distinguishing TCR V-J signatures. Whether ophthalmopathy could be predicted prospectively was tested in an independent validation cohort made up of 18 hyperthyroidism patients plus 17 patients who later progressed to ophthalmopathy. The 90 or so discovery patients were randomly split 7:3 into training and test sets. The study also compared thyroid tissue and blood T-cell repertoires from over 5 Graves' hyperthyroidism patients. Once sampling was done, hyperthyroidism patients were given methimazole at a starting dose of 30 mg daily, whereas ophthalmopathy patients were given high-dose intravenous methylprednisolone. The paper describes TCR Vbeta CDR3 sequencing of about 140 peripheral blood samples, made up of some 40 ophthalmopathy patients, 70 to 75 hyperthyroidism patients and 17 progressor patients. Overall study outcomes, separate from this receptor: Most expanded thyroid clonotypes (frequency above 0.001) were also detected in blood, suggesting blood repertoires may reflect thyroid immune responses. No statistical method was used to set the sample size in advance, and investigators knew the group allocation. In validation, progression to ophthalmopathy was predicted by the model with approximately 67% sensitivity and roughly 76% specificity, a median of approximately 6.5 months before onset. Ophthalmopathy was separated from stable hyperthyroidism by a 13 V-J signature model, with roughly 88% sensitivity and about 81% specificity obtained in cross-validation and 80%/75% obtained in testing.

As regards this clonotype: Its antigen has not been determined. Base qualities are missing; no much larger clone stands one base away.

Amplification of TCR beta CDR3 regions was carried out from RNA transcripts. The TCR CDR3 was subjected to a first round of RT-PCR using the HTBI primer set and the Qiagen OneStep RT-PCR kit. The libraries were constructed in a second round of multiplex PCR and then size-selected and purified. The libraries were sequenced on an Illumina HiSeq2000 using paired-end 100 bp reads. Per the authors' processing: SOAPnuke was used to process the raw data, throwing out any read that contained adapters or uncalled bases, had a mean Phred below 15, or lacked an exact constant-primer or identifier match. High-quality paired reads were merged using COPE v1.2.5, and each unique nucleotide sequence was defined as a clonotype. MiTCR v1.1 was used to align the clonotypes against IMGT TRBV, TRBD and TRBJ reference segments. Analysis was restricted to V-J combinations with a frequency above 0.0001, which covered 99.2% of repertoires. The TCS score was defined as the ratio of F50 (clonal expansion) to E x V (chaos), calculated using BLOSUM62-based TCRdist between CDR3 peptides within each V-J. Welch's t-statistics and random forest reduced 500 to 550 V-J features to 10 to 15, which were used in a naive Bayes classifier (R e1071). Thyroid-blood repertoire similarity was quantified with the Morisita-Horn index. Starting from the raw public reads, TCRdb applied fastp trimming at Q25, assembled clones with MiXCR and retained in-frame beta chains. CDR3 protein sequences are deduplicated, and each keeps its most common genes and DNA. V and J calls and clone size were set by TCRdb, not the authors. The table for this sample lists 500,000 to 600,000 distinct CDR3 sequences; 46% of them were counted only once. The ten largest clones take up around two fifths of the sample.

Based on the germline V gene, the CDR1 and CDR2 sequences are ENHRY and SYGVKD. The CDR3 goes from the cysteine to the phenylalanine over 16 residues. Only the CDR3 region is kept as DNA, spanning 48 bases read in frame from base 1. Trimmed from V: 3 bases; trimmed from J: 6 bases; junction bases lacking a gene match: 8. The study excluded patients with uncontrolled infections, other autoimmune diseases, pregnancy or lactation. Diagnoses relied on clinical symptoms, serum thyroxine and TRAb, thyroid ultrasound and orbital computed tomography. Total RNA was extracted with Trizol reagent, and quality was checked on an Agilent 2100 Bioanalyzer.

The sample consisted of peripheral blood or thyroid tissue (not recorded which). This sequence was found in an adult woman with Graves' disease, either hyperthyroidism or ophthalmopathy (not recorded which). This sequence uses TRBV10-3 and TRBJ1-2; a stretch of 12 junction bases matches TRBD1. The CDR3 protein sequence reads: CAISDGTGGLKDGYTF. The DNA reads TGTGCCATCAGTGATGGGACAGGGGGCTTGAAGGATGGCTACACCTTC.